Following are 21 T cell receptor beta chains from one sample sequenced in a study of CD8+ T cells in alopecia areata. A sort of pooled cutaneous lymph node cells used CD4, CD8alpha, NKG2D, NKG2ACE and other stains. Reverse transcribed after extraction, RNA yielded cDNA as the sequencing template. Sequencing was performed with immunoSEQ multiplex PCR; in TCRdb, only in-frame clones are kept and a portion is missing. This table holds 200,000 to 300,000 clones with no singletons; the top ten claim less than 1.5%. The sequencing sample was made of CD4+ T cells sorted from a lymph node. These TCRs come from a C3H/HeJ mouse with alopecia areata. MHC haplotype of the strain: H2-k.

In its sample, this clone was seen a few times. The gene names given are mouse names. The read falls 3 residues short of the CDR3 end, and the missing part is taken from the germline J gene. The rearrangement joins TRBV5 to TRBJ1-6; D might be TRBD1 (6 bases). TRBJ1-6 is filed as an ORF, its function uncertain. Germline assignment: CDR1 LGHNA and CDR2 YNLKQL (reference sequence). V dropped 1 base and J dropped 0 bases, with 10 bases sitting between them. The CDR3 totals 17 residues. CDR3 in amino acids: CASSQVQGYSYNSPLYF. CDR3 bases read: TGTGCCAGCAGCCAAGTCCAGGGGTATTCCTATAATTCGCCC.

The sample holds a few counts of this clone. Gene names follow the mouse nomenclature. The read comes to an end 4 residues before the CDR3 does, leaving the germline J gene to fill in the end. The chain is built from TRBV31 and TRBJ2-5, with 7 bases aligning to TRBD1. The CDR3 has 13 residues. Germline CDR1 GKSSPN, CDR2 SITVG. V trimming: 1 base; J trimming: 3 bases; junction bases outside the gene matches: 1. The CDR3 protein is CAWSRDRQDTQYF. The CDR3 bases that were read are TGTGCCTGGAGTCGGGACAGACAAGAC. Drawing the rest from reference TRBV31 and TRBJ2-5, the complete variable domain is AQTIHQWPVAEIKAVGSPLSLGCTIKGKSSPNLYWYWQATGGTLQQLFYSITVGQVESVVQLNLSASRPKDDQFILSTEKLLLSHSGFYLCAWSRDRQDTQYFGPGTRLLVL.

This clone appeared a few times. Mouse germline and gene names are used. Sequencing ends 4 residues short of the CDR3 end; the germline J gene provides the rest. This sample also contains other DNA sequences that code for the same CDR3. V usage is TRBV1 and J usage is TRBJ2-4; TRBD2 agrees at 7 bases. The J segment lost 0 bases and the V segment lost 0 bases, leaving 0 bases of the junction unmatched. The CDR3 is made up of 15 amino acids. The germline CDR1 and CDR2 sequences are NSQYPW and LRSPGD (reference sequence). The DNA read from the CDR3 is TGCACCTGCAGTGCAGACTGGGGGAGTCAAAAC. It encodes CTCSADWGSQN. The entire CDR3 protein reads CTCSADWGSQNTLYF. Full variable domain (outside the CDR3, taken from reference TRBV1 and TRBJ2-4): VTLLEQNPRWRLVPRGQAVNLRCILKNSQYPWMSWYQQDLQKQLQWLFTLRSPGDKEVKSLPGADYLATRVTDTELRLQVANMSQGRTLYCTCSADWGSQNTLYFGAGTRLSVL.

With respect to this clone: Genes and germline are mouse. The read terminates 4 residues ahead of where the CDR3 ends, so the germline J gene completes it. This chain joins TRBV13-1 and TRBJ2-1; 7 positions match TRBD1. CDR1 is NSHNY, CDR2 SYGAGN, per germline. V trimming: 4 bases; J trimming: 1 base; junction bases outside the gene matches: 2. The CDR3 is 14 amino acids. This CDR3 is CASSSTGNYAEQFF. CDR3 DNA, as far as it was read: TGTGCCAGCAGTTCGACAGGGAACTATGCT.

Comments on this clone: These gene names are mouse names. The CDR3 is cut off 4 residues early in the read; its end comes from the germline J gene. This specimen includes other DNA sequences encoding the same CDR3. This chain uses TRBV5 with TRBJ2-1; a possible D gene is TRBD1 (5 bases). Trimming pared 0 bases from V and 1 base from J, leaving 7 bases between. Germline V gene lookup returns CDR1 LGHNA and CDR2 YNLKQL (reference sequence). The length of the CDR3 is 15 residues. The CDR3 loop is CASSQDSGNYAEQFF. The CDR3 bases that were read are TGTGCCAGCAGCCAAGACTCAGGGAACTATGCT.

About this clone itself: The germline and genes are mouse ones. The read terminates 4 residues ahead of where the CDR3 ends, so the germline J gene completes it. The same CDR3 also results from other DNA sequences found in this sample. This chain joins TRBV5 and TRBJ1-1; TRBD1 might be the D (5 bases). Germline CDR1 and CDR2: LGHNA and YNLKQL (reference sequence). This CDR3 comprises 15 residues. Trimming stripped 0 bases from V and 0 bases from J, with 8 bases between. CDR3 bases read: TGTGCCAGCAGCCAAGACGGACAAGCAAACACA. This sequence encodes CASSQDGQANT. The full CDR3 sequence reads CASSQDGQANTEVFF.

For this clone: Germline and genes: mouse. The sequenced fragment ends 3 residues before the CDR3 boundary, so the rest is inferred from the germline J gene. This chain joins TRBV1 and TRBJ1-6; D is ambiguous. Being an ORF, TRBJ1-6 has a function that is uncertain. Trimming cost V 1 base and J 3 bases, with 4 bases left between them. Germline V gives CDR1 NSQYPW, CDR2 LRSPGD (reference sequence). The CDR3 spans 14 residues. CDR3 DNA, as far as it was read: TGCACCTGCAGTGCAGTACACTATAATTCGCCC. Translating it yields CTCSAVHYNSP. The full CDR3 protein is CTCSAVHYNSPLYF.

This clone was recorded a few times. Gene names are mouse gene names. The read stops 4 residues short of the end of the CDR3; the missing end is completed from the germline J gene. This chain joins TRBV1 and TRBJ1-2; the match to TRBD1 covers 9 bases. CDR1 and CDR2 from the germline V gene are NSQYPW and LRSPGD (reference sequence). This CDR3 region has 15 residues. V lost 3 bases to trimming and J lost 2 bases; unmatched junction nucleotides: 4. CDR3 DNA, as far as it was read: TGCACCTGCAGTGCGACACAGGGGGCGAACTCC. Translation: CTCSATQGANS. The entire CDR3 reads CTCSATQGANSDYTF.

As regards this clone: The genes are named according to mouse. The read comes to an end 4 residues before the CDR3 does, leaving the germline J gene to fill in the end. This chain joins TRBV29 and TRBJ1-2, with TRBD1 as a possible D gene (5 bases). This CDR3 has 12 amino acids. From germline, CDR1 is MSHET and CDR2 SYDVDS. The CDR3 protein is CASSLAGGDYTF. CDR3 DNA, as far as it was read: TGTGCTAGCAGTTTGGCGGGGGGC. The entire variable domain, with the rest obtained from reference TRBV29 and TRBJ1-2, is as follows: DMKVTQMPRYLIKRMGENVLLECGQDMSHETMYWYRQDPGLGLQLIYISYDVDSNSEGDIPKGYRVSRKKREHFSLILDSAKTNQTSVYFCASSLAGGDYTFGSGTRLLVI.

This clone was seen a handful of times. Gene names denote mouse genes. The CDR3 sequence: CASSVTGDEQYF. The sequenced CDR3 bases are TGTGCCAGCAGTGTGACAGGGGAT. The genes are TRBV13-1 and TRBJ2-7, with 8 bases fitting TRBD1. Read data end 4 residues before the CDR3 end; the end is taken from the germline J gene. This CDR3 has 12 residues. The germline CDR1 and CDR2 sequences are NSHNY and SYGAGN.

Only a few counts were recorded for this clone. Mouse gene names apply. The CDR3 end lies 4 residues beyond the end of the read and is filled in from the germline J gene. The J gene is TRBJ2-2, the V gene TRBV13-2; D uncertain. V was shortened by 1 base and J by 0 bases, with 4 bases between the two germline ends. Germline values: CDR1 NNHNN, CDR2 SYGAGS (reference sequence). The CDR3 has 14 residues. The CDR3 region is CASGDQTNTGQLYF. CDR3 DNA, as far as it was read: TGTGCCAGCGGTGATCAGACAAACACCGGG.

This clone was observed a few times. Germline and genes: mouse. The CDR3 is cut off 4 residues early in the read; its end comes from the germline J gene. The chain joins TRBV13-1 to TRBJ1-1; 7 bases are a match to TRBD1. This CDR3 region has 13 residues. Germline CDR1 reads NSHNY; CDR2 reads SYGAGN. With V trimmed by 2 bases and J by 3 bases, 1 base remained unmatched. Incomplete CDR3 DNA: TGTGCCAGCAGTGAGGGGACAGACACA. Protein: CASSEGTDT. The whole CDR3 reads CASSEGTDTEVFF.

There are a few counts of this clone. The genes are named according to mouse. The CDR3 end is not reached by the read, which stops 3 residues before it; the germline J gene fills it in. Distinct nucleotide sequences in the sample also encode this CDR3. The chain is built from TRBV13-1 and TRBJ1-6; the D is unclear. TRBJ1-6 counts as an open reading frame of uncertain function. This CDR3 contains 15 residues. Trimming left V 1 base short and J 0 bases short, with 5 bases between. Germline V gene lookup returns CDR1 NSHNY and CDR2 SYGAGN. This chain's CDR3 is CASSDLGSYNSPLYF. Partial CDR3 DNA: TGTGCCAGCAGTGATTTGGGTTCCTATAATTCGCCC.

The table lists this clone with a few counts. Gene names and germline refer to mouse. The read gets to within 4 residues of the CDR3 end, and the germline J gene fills in the rest. The sample contains more than one DNA sequence encoding this CDR3. This chain joins TRBV19 and TRBJ2-7, with 7 bases lining up with TRBD1. This CDR3 region has 12 residues. Germline V gives CDR1 FNHDT, CDR2 SITEND (reference sequence). CDR3 amino acids: CASSTDRDEQYF. Incomplete CDR3 DNA: TGTGCCAGCAGTACCGACAGGGAT.

As for this clone: Here the gene names and germline are mouse. The read comes to an end 3 residues before the CDR3 does, leaving the germline J gene to fill in the end. The chain carries TRBV13-1 and TRBJ1-6, with 8 bases fitting TRBD1. TRBJ1-6 is labeled an ORF, and its function is uncertain. Germline V gene sequence: CDR1 NSHNY, CDR2 SYGAGN. V shed 0 bases and J 8 bases; nucleotides not matched to a gene: 10. This CDR3 has 17 amino acids. The DNA read from the CDR3 is TGTGCCAGCAGTGATGCGTGGACAGGGAGAGGAGATTCGCCC. It specifies CASSDAWTGRGDSP. The full CDR3 sequence reads CASSDAWTGRGDSPLYF.

This clone was detected only a few times. These gene names are mouse names. The read gets to within 4 residues of the CDR3 end, and the germline J gene fills in the rest. The chain is built from TRBV13-3 and TRBJ2-7; D remains ambiguous. The CDR3 consists of 12 residues. The germline V gene has CDR1 NNHDY and CDR2 SYVADS. V was pared by 5 bases and J by 1 base, with 7 bases between. CDR3 bases read: TGTGCCAGCAGGACTCAATCCTAT. Translation: CASRTQSY. The whole CDR3 is CASRTQSYEQYF.

To note about this clone: The gene names given are mouse names. The read terminates 4 residues before the CDR3 end, so the remaining end is supplied by the germline J gene. The chain links TRBV31 to TRBJ2-5, with TRBD1 as a possible D gene (6 bases). Germline V gene data show CDR1 as GKSSPN and CDR2 as SITVG. V was pared by 2 bases and J by 0 bases, with 9 bases between. The CDR3 length is 14 residues. CDR3 DNA, as far as it was read: TGTGCCTGGAGTGGGACAATTAACCAAGAC. Residues: CAWSGTINQD. The whole CDR3 sequence is CAWSGTINQDTQYF.

Regarding this clone: Genes and germline are mouse. The CDR3 goes on 4 residues after the read ends, and that part is filled in from the germline J gene. The same CDR3 also results from other DNA sequences found in this sample. This chain joins TRBV13-1 and TRBJ2-3; D might be TRBD1 (5 bases). The CDR3 has 14 residues. Trimming cost V 0 bases and J 1 base, with 6 bases left between them. Germline assignment: CDR1 NSHNY and CDR2 SYGAGN. Partial CDR3 DNA: TGTGCCAGCAGTGATGTCAGGGGTGCAGAA. Translated: CASSDVRGAE. The entire CDR3 is CASSDVRGAETLYF.

Concerning this clone itself: The gene symbols are mouse symbols. The missing CDR3 end, 3 residues past where the read stops, is filled in from the germline J gene. The chain recombines TRBV19 with TRBJ1-6, with 9 bases matching TRBD1. TRBJ1-6 is known as an ORF, though its function is uncertain. After removal of 0 bases from V and 7 bases from J, the junction contained 5 bases not matched to a gene. Germline V gene data show CDR1 as FNHDT and CDR2 as SITEND (reference sequence). The CDR3 loop spans 16 amino acids. The CDR3 reads CASSIGGQGPNSPLYF. CDR3 DNA, as far as it was read: TGTGCCAGCAGTATAGGGGGACAGGGCCCCAATTCGCCC.

This clone was counted only a few times. The gene names here belong to mouse. Read sequence stops 4 residues before the CDR3 end, and the germline J gene provides the missing end. The V call is TRBV19, the J call TRBJ2-5; a possible D gene is TRBD1 (6 bases). The germline V and J ends were trimmed by 5 bases and 2 bases, with 9 bases remaining between them. The CDR3 spans 13 residues. Germline values: CDR1 FNHDT, CDR2 SITEND (reference sequence). The sequenced part of the CDR3 DNA is TGTGCCAGCAGGACCAGGGGCCAAGAC. This translates into CASRTRGQD. In full, the CDR3 reads CASRTRGQDTQYF.

About this clone itself: Genes and germline are mouse. The read stops 4 residues short of the end of the CDR3; the missing end is completed from the germline J gene. V is TRBV13-1 and J is TRBJ1-2, with 8 positions matching TRBD1. The CDR3 sequence is 13 residues long. The junction had 3 bases not matched to a gene; V was cut back by 4 bases and J by 4 bases. Germline V gene sequence: CDR1 NSHNY, CDR2 SYGAGN. The covered CDR3 bases are TGTGCCAGCAGTCAGGACAGGGTCTCC. It codes for CASSQDRVS. The entire CDR3 protein is CASSQDRVSDYTF.